The 31 T cell receptor beta chains below come from one sample, sequenced in a study of CD8 T cells in Susac syndrome. RNA, at about 0.45 to 1 ug, was reverse transcribed with random hexamers. TCRdb fed the immunoSEQ multiplex PCR reads into MiXCR, producing one record per CDR3 protein. The data hold 150,000 to 200,000 distinct CDR3 sequences, with around 94% observed a single time. The specimen was CD4+ T cells from PBMCs. The receptors originated from a human donor with multiple sclerosis.

The chain joins TRBV2 to TRBJ1-2; 7 nucleotides line up with TRBD1. Looked up from germline, CDR1 is SNHLY and CDR2 is FYNNEI. CDR3 length equals 14 residues. Trimming at V came to 6 bases and at J to 5 bases, leaving 9 bases not matched to a gene. CDR3: CASRAGTEEYGYTF. CDR3 bases: TGTGCCAGCAGAGCTGGGACAGAAGAATATGGCTACACCTTC.

The chain couples TRBV3-1 to TRBJ1-2, with D unclear. Trimming shortened V by 4 bases and J by 8 bases, and 20 bases separated the two germline ends. The germline V gene encodes CDR1 LGHDT and CDR2 YNNKEL (reference sequence). The CDR3 length is 15 residues. CDR3 in amino acids: CASSPPGRLLRGYTF. The CDR3 region has the DNA TGTGCCAGCAGCCCACCCGGACGCCTCCTGCGAGGCTACACCTTC.

This clonotype has more than one count but fewer than ten. The gene calls are TRBV11-2 and TRBJ2-5, with D maybe TRBD2 (6 bases). Trimming took 5 bases from V and 9 from J, leaving 19 bases between them. The length of the CDR3 is 14 residues. The germline V gene has CDR1 SGHAT and CDR2 FQNNGV. The CDR3 nucleotides read TGTGCCAGCAGCACAGGAGGGACTCCCTTTGCCCAGTACTTC. Its translation: CASSTGGTPFAQYF.

The chain combines TRBV20-1 with TRBJ2-2; no firm D call. Trimming took 3 bases from V and 1 from J, leaving 21 bases between them. The CDR3 sequence is 18 residues long. Germline CDR1 reads DFQATT; CDR2 reads SNEGSKA (reference sequence). In nucleotides, the CDR3 is TGCAGTGCTAGGGCGCTACACAGCTCGAGCTGGAACACCGGGGAGCTGTTTTTT. Translated: CSARALHSSSWNTGELFF.

The genes are TRBV4-1 and TRBJ1-5, with unresolved D. CDR1 is MGHRA and CDR2 is YSYEKL in the germline V gene. V was clipped by 3 bases and J by 0 bases, with 9 bases between them. The CDR3 sequence is 15 residues long. CDR3 sequence reads: CASSQEERSNQPQHF. As DNA, the CDR3 is TGCGCCAGCAGCCAGGAGGAACGTAGCAATCAGCCCCAGCATTTT.

The rearrangement links TRBV7-9 to TRBJ1-5; no clear D. CDR1 SEHNR and CDR2 FQNEAQ come from the germline V gene (reference sequence). This CDR3 spans 15 amino acids. V lost 5 bases, J lost 6 bases, and 17 bases lay in between. CDR3 DNA: TGTGCCAGCAGCCCCCATGGAGGGTCCGCTCAGCCCCAGCATTTT. It encodes CASSPHGGSAQPQHF.

V and J are TRBV13 and TRBJ2-5, with D perhaps being TRBD1 or TRBD2 (5 bases each). Germline V CDR1 and CDR2: PRHDT, FYEKMQ (reference sequence). With 7 bases removed from V and 4 bases from J, the gap between germline ends came to 13 bases. The CDR3 covers 13 residues. The chain's CDR3 is CASTLRGRETQYF. CDR3 sequence (DNA): TGTGCCAGCACCCTGAGGGGTAGAGAGACCCAGTACTTC.

The chain employs TRBV27 and TRBJ2-3, with D hard to call. The CDR3 spans 14 residues. V was cut by 8 bases and J by 5 bases, with 17 bases left in between. Germline V CDR1 and CDR2: MNHEY, SMNVEV (reference sequence). The CDR3 DNA follows: TGTGCCAGCGCCCAGGCTCTGCAGCGAGATACGCAGTATTTT. It is translated as CASAQALQRDTQYF.

The chain joins TRBV7-9 to TRBJ2-2; 8 bases align to TRBD1. The CDR3 is 15 amino acids. In germline, CDR1 is SEHNR, CDR2 FQNEAQ (reference sequence). The junction had 7 bases not matched to a gene; V was cut back by 5 bases and J by 5 bases. In DNA, the CDR3 is TGTGCCAGCAGCCGGGGACAGGAGGGGACCGGGGAGCTGTTTTTT. Translating gives CASSRGQEGTGELFF.

The chain is built from TRBV27 and TRBJ1-2; D ambiguous. Trimming left V 3 bases short and J 5 bases short, with 13 bases between. CDR1 is MNHEY and CDR2 is SMNVEV in the germline V gene (reference sequence). The CDR3 sequence is 14 residues long. CDR3 sequence reads: CASSFLGFGYGYTF. CDR3 nucleotides: TGTGCCAGCAGTTTTTTAGGGTTTGGATATGGCTACACCTTC.

The chain employs TRBV5-1 and TRBJ2-7; 7 nucleotides agree with TRBD1. J gave up 4 bases and V 0 bases, and 7 bases lay outside the gene matches. Germline CDR1 reads SGHRS; CDR2 reads YFSETQ. This CDR3 contains 15 residues. The CDR3 coding sequence is TGCGCCAGCAGCTTGGTTCAGGGGGAGTCGTACGAGCAGTACTTC. Protein sequence: CASSLVQGESYEQYF.

The rearrangement links TRBV18 to TRBJ1-1; D unresolved. V shed 4 bases and J shed 1 base, with 16 bases lying between them. CDR3 length equals 16 residues. Germline V lookup: CDR1 KGHSH, CDR2 LQKENI. The CDR3, as DNA: TGTGCCAGCTCACTACAGCCGGGCCCACGGAACACTGAAGCTTTCTTT. Translation: CASSLQPGPRNTEAFF.

The chain couples TRBV4-1 to TRBJ1-5; maybe TRBD1 (5 bases). This CDR3 comprises 16 residues. The V end lost 8 bases, the J end lost 3 bases, and 20 bases lay between the germline ends. Germline V gene data show CDR1 as MGHRA and CDR2 as YSYEKL. The CDR3, as DNA: TGCGCCAGCTCCACAATTCCCGAGGGGACCAATCAGCCCCAGCATTTT. It encodes CASSTIPEGTNQPQHF.

In this sample, this clonotype turned up a few times. CDR3 nucleotide sequence: TGTGCCAGTCGAAGCTCTGGGGCCAACGTCCTGACTTTC. Its protein product is CASRSSGANVLTF. V gene TRBV28 combines with J gene TRBJ2-6; D not resolved. Germline CDR1 MDHEN, CDR2 SYDVKM. The CDR3 runs 13 residues. Between the trimmed V and J ends, which lost 9 bases and 0 bases, there was a span of 6 bases.

The chain carries TRBV7-2 and TRBJ2-5; TRBD2 matches 13 bases. The CDR3 sequence is 15 residues long. V shed 5 bases and J 5 bases; nucleotides not matched to a gene: 5. Germline V gives CDR1 SGHTA, CDR2 FQGNSA. CDR3 sequence: CASSPWTSGSETQYF. Written as DNA, the CDR3 is TGTGCCAGCAGCCCATGGACTAGCGGGAGCGAGACCCAGTACTTC. Combining the CDR3 with reference TRBV7-2 and TRBJ2-5 gives the whole variable domain GAGVSQSPSNKVTEKGKDVELRCDPISGHTALYWYRQSLGQGLEFLIYFQGNSAPDKSGLPSDRFSAERTGGSVSTLTIQRTQQEDSAVYLCASSPWTSGSETQYFGPGTRLLVL.

The CDR3 region has the DNA TGTGCCAGCCAGGTGAACGGGGGCCGCGAGCAGTACTTC. Protein product: CASQVNGGREQYF. V gene TRBV6-5 combines with J gene TRBJ2-7, with D possibly being TRBD1 or TRBD2 (6 bases each). Trimming pared 8 bases from V and 6 bases from J, leaving 17 bases between. This CDR3 spans 13 amino acids. The germline CDR1 and CDR2 sequences are MNHEY and SVGAGI.

The V and J genes are TRBV12-3 or TRBV12-4 and TRBJ1-5; D call uncertain. This CDR3 contains 14 residues. V was trimmed by 3 bases and J by 3 bases, leaving 9 bases between them. The CDR3 spells CASSLGRDNQPQHF. The CDR3 DNA reads TGTGCCAGCAGTTTGGGCCGGGACAATCAGCCCCAGCATTTT.

The chain is built from TRBV29-1 and TRBJ2-1; TRBD1 aligns across 7 bases. With V trimmed by 0 bases and J by 0 bases, 5 bases remained unmatched. From germline, CDR1 is SQVTM and CDR2 ANQGSEA. There are 16 residues in the CDR3. CDR3: CSVEDRGDSSYNEQFF. Written as DNA, the CDR3 is TGCAGCGTTGAAGATCGAGGGGACAGCTCCTACAATGAGCAGTTCTTC.

The chain has TRBV5-1 and TRBJ2-7, with a weak D call TRBD1 (6 bases). Germline V gene sequence: CDR1 SGHRS, CDR2 YFSETQ. V was clipped by 4 bases and J by 2 bases, with 13 bases between them. CDR3 size: 14 residues. The CDR3 protein is CASSEKGVAYEQYF. CDR3 nucleotide sequence: TGCGCCAGCAGCGAGAAGGGGGTTGCCTACGAGCAGTACTTC.

The chain links TRBV5-4 to TRBJ2-1, with TRBD2 identical over 11 bases. Trimming removed 3 bases from V and 5 bases from J; junction bases left unmatched: 4. The CDR3 consists of 15 residues. Germline V gene sequence: CDR1 SGHNT, CDR2 YYREEE (reference sequence). CDR3 DNA: TGTGCCAGCAGCTCCGGGACTAGCGGACACAATGAGCAGTTCTTC. Amino acid sequence: CASSSGTSGHNEQFF.

The CDR3 protein is CASSREPGTSGRAHTQYF. The CDR3 coding sequence is TGTGCCAGCAGTCGCGAACCCGGGACTAGCGGGAGGGCCCATACGCAGTATTTT. This sequence joins TRBV27 and TRBJ2-3, with 16 bases aligning to TRBD2. V shed 5 bases, J shed 7 bases, and the junction held 12 bases outside the gene matches. The CDR3 loop spans 18 amino acids. CDR1 is MNHEY, CDR2 SMNVEV, per germline (reference sequence).

The chain combines TRBV7-7 with TRBJ2-1, with D maybe TRBD2 (7 bases). The CDR3 has 15 amino acids. The V gene's germline CDR1 is SSHAT and CDR2 FNYEAQ (reference sequence). Trimming cost V 5 bases and J 7 bases, with 18 bases left between them. CDR3 DNA: TGTGCCAGCAGCATAGGCGGGGGCGAGGAAAATGAGCAGTTCTTC. It translates to CASSIGGGEENEQFF.

V and J are TRBV7-2 and TRBJ2-7, with D possibly matching TRBD2 (6 bases). The CDR3 has 14 amino acids. The V end lost 6 bases, the J end lost 4 bases, and 16 bases lay between the germline ends. CDR1 SGHTA and CDR2 FQGNSA come from the germline V gene. The CDR3 nucleotides are TGTGCCAGCAGGTGGGCGGGGCATACGTACGAGCAGTACTTC. Protein sequence: CASRWAGHTYEQYF.

This rearrangement joins TRBV11-3 to TRBJ2-5; tentatively, D is TRBD2 (6 bases). The CDR3 is made up of 13 amino acids. CDR1 is SGHNT, CDR2 YENEEA, per germline. V was trimmed by 3 bases and J by 5 bases, leaving 10 bases between them. CDR3 amino acids: CASSLTGRETQYF. The DNA of the CDR3 is TGTGCCAGCAGCTTGACGGGGAGGGAGACCCAGTACTTC.

This clonotype was seen once. The chain uses TRBV27 and TRBJ1-1; D call uncertain. V lost 3 bases, J lost 4 bases, and 12 bases lay in between. This CDR3 contains 14 residues. Germline assignment: CDR1 MNHEY and CDR2 SMNVEV (reference sequence). CDR3 coding DNA: TGTGCCAGCAGTTTTAATGAGCGGGGCACTGAAGCTTTCTTT. Translating it yields CASSFNERGTEAFF.

V and J are TRBV12-3 or TRBV12-4 and TRBJ1-2; D is unclear. The CDR3 length is 13 residues. V lost 7 bases to trimming and J lost 10 bases, with 19 bases between them. The CDR3, as DNA: TGTGCCAGCACCCTTTGGGAACAGAACCCCTACACCTTC. Protein product: CASTLWEQNPYTF.

The gene calls are TRBV18 and TRBJ1-1, with a possible D match to TRBD1 (5 bases). V was clipped by 6 bases and J by 4 bases, with 18 bases between them. The germline V gene encodes CDR1 KGHSH and CDR2 LQKENI. The CDR3 covers 15 residues. The CDR3 loop is CASSPTATGFTEAFF. The DNA for the CDR3 is TGTGCCAGCTCCCCTACAGCTACAGGTTTCACTGAAGCTTTCTTT.

This CDR3 reads CASSLGGRELFF. The CDR3 nucleotides read TGTGCCAGCAGCTTAGGTGGCCGGGAGCTGTTTTTT. The chain has TRBV7-9 and TRBJ2-2; D gene unclear. Trimming cost V 1 base and J 9 bases, with 6 bases left between them. CDR3 length: 12 residues. Germline V gene data show CDR1 as SEHNR and CDR2 as FQNEAQ (reference sequence).

Only one count was recorded for this clonotype. The chain recombines TRBV24-1 with TRBJ1-5; D gene ambiguous. The V gene lost 3 bases and the J gene lost 1 base, with 0 bases spanning the gap. Germline CDR1 is KGHDR and CDR2 is SFDVKD. This CDR3 is built from 12 residues. The CDR3 DNA sequence: TGTGCCACCAGTGATAGCAATCAGCCCCAGCATTTT. It encodes CATSDSNQPQHF.

The chain employs TRBV4-2 and TRBJ1-1, with 8 bases identical to TRBD1. V lost 1 base, J lost 0 bases, and 4 bases stayed unmatched. CDR3 length: 16 residues. Per the germline V gene, CDR1 is LGHNA and CDR2 is YNFKEQ. The CDR3 sequence: CASSQVQTGVNTEAFF. The DNA of the CDR3 is TGTGCCAGCAGCCAAGTTCAGACAGGGGTGAACACTGAAGCTTTCTTT.

The chain links TRBV10-3 to TRBJ1-5; D unresolved. Between the trimmed V and J ends, which lost 5 bases and 4 bases, there was a span of 9 bases. This CDR3 is 13 amino acids long. Looked up from germline, CDR1 is ENHRY and CDR2 is SYGVKD. The CDR3 DNA sequence: TGTGCCATCAGTCCCGACTATAATCAGCCCCAGCATTTT. This translates into CAISPDYNQPQHF.